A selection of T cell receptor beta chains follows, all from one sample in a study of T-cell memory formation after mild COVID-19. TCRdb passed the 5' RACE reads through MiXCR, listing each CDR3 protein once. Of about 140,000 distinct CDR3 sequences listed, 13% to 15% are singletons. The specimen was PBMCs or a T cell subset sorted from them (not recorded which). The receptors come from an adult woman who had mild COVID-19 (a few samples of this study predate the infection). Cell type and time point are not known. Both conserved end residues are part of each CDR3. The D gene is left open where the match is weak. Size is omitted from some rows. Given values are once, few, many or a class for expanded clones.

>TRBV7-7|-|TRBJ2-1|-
TGTGCTAGCAGCCCCGAGCGGGCCTCCTACAATGAGCAGTTCTTC
CASSPERASYNEQFF
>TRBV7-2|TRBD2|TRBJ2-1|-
TGTGCCAGCAGCTTAGGACCACTAGCGGGAGGGCCATACAATGAGCAGTTCTTC
CASSLGPLAGGPYNEQFF
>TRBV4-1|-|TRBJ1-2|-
TGCGCCAGCAGCCCCCAAAGAGAGGGCCCAGGGGGCTACACCTTC
CASSPQREGPGGYTF
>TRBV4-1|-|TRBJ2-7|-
TGCGCCAGCAGCCAAGCCCCCTGGGGTCGAGACGAGCAGTACTTC
CASSQAPWGRDEQYF
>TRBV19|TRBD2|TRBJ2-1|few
TGTGCCAGTGGGAGCGGGGGTGAGCAGTTCTTC
CASGSGGEQFF
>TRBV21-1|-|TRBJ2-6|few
TGTGCCAGCAGCAAAGACCGGCGACGAGGGGGTCCTGGGGCCAACGTCCTGACTTTC
CASSKDRRRGGPGANVLTF
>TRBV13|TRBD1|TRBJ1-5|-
TGTGCCAGCAGCTACTCCCAGGGACAGGGGGCGACTCAGCCCCAGCATTTT
CASSYSQGQGATQPQHF
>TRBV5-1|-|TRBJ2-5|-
TGCGCCAGCACCCGTCGGGGGAGCCCACAAGAGACCCAGTACTTC
CASTRRGSPQETQYF
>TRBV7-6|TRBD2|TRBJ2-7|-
TGTGCCAGCAGCCTCTCCGCGGGGGGAGTGAGCGAGCAGTACTTC
CASSLSAGGVSEQYF
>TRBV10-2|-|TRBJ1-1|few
TGCGCCAGCACTGGACCGAGCTTAGGGGCTGAAGCTTTCTTT
CASTGPSLGAEAFF
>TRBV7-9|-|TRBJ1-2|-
TGTGCCAGCAGCTTGTCAGGACCTGGCTACACCTTC
CASSLSGPGYTF
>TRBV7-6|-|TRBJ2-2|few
TGTGCCAGCAGCTTAGTAATCGGGGAGCTGTTTTTT
CASSLVIGELFF
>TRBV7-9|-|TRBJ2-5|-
TGTGCCAGCAGCTCCACCCAAGAGACCCAGTACTTC
CASSSTQETQYF
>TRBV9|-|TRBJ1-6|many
TGTGCCAGCAGCGTAGCAGGGTATAATTCACCCCTCCACTTT
CASSVAGYNSPLHF
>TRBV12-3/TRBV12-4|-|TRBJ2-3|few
TGTGCCAGCAGTTTAGCCGGGGGGCGGGATACGCAGTATTTT
CASSLAGGRDTQYF
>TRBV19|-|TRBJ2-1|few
TGTGCCAGTAGTATGGGAAAGGGACCCTACAATGAGCAGTTCTTC
CASSMGKGPYNEQFF
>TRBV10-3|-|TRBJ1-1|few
TGTGCCATACGTTCGAGCGAACCTGAAGCTTTCTTT
CAIRSSEPEAFF
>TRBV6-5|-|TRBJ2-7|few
TGTGCCAGCAGTCCAGTCGCCCACCCTCCGGAGCGTCTCGCCGCGCAGTACTTC
CASSPVAHPPERLAAQYF
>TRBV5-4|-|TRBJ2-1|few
TGTGCCAGCAGCTTGGTGACGGCGGGACCCTACAATGAGCAGTTCTTC
CASSLVTAGPYNEQFF
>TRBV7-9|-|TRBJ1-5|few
TGTGCCAGCACCTGGGGAACTGAGCCCCAGCATTTT
CASTWGTEPQHF
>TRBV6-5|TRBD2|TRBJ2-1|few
TGTGCCAGCAGTTCCGGGACTAGCTGGTCCCATGAGCAGTTCTTC
CASSSGTSWSHEQFF
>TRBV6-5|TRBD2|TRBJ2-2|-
TGTGCCAGCAGTACCGACCGGCTAGCGGGAGGGCCCTACACCGGGGAGCTGTTTTTT
CASSTDRLAGGPYTGELFF
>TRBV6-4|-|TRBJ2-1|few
TGTGCCAGCAGTTCTCATGGGGATTTACGTTACAATGAGCAGTTCTTC
CASSSHGDLRYNEQFF
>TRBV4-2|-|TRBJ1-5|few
TGTGCCAGCAGCCGATACCCGGCGGGGGATGACGGTCAGCCCCAGCATTTT
CASSRYPAGDDGQPQHF
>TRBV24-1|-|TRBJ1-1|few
TGTGCCACCAGTGACTATGGGACAACCGGCGGCGCTTTCTTT
CATSDYGTTGGAFF
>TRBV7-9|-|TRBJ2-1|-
TGTGCCAGCAGGCGGGGGCGAGAGCAGTTCTTC
CASRRGREQFF
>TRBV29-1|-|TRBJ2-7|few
TGCAGCGTTGAAGATCCTCCCGGGACGGGAAGCTCCTACGAGCAGTACTTC
CSVEDPPGTGSSYEQYF
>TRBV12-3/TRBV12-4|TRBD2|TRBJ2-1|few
TGTGCCGCTTCGGGGACTAGCAGTAGGAATGAGCAGTTCTTC
CAASGTSSRNEQFF
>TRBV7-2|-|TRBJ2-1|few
TGTGCCAGCAGCTTAGAGGGACCCCACTTCTCCTACAATGAGCAGTTCTTC
CASSLEGPHFSYNEQFF
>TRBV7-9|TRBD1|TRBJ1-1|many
TGTGCCAGCAGCCGGGACAGGGGGCTTGAGGTCACTGAAGCTTTCTTT
CASSRDRGLEVTEAFF
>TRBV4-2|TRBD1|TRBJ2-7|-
TGTGCCAGCAGCCTCCGAGGACAGGGGGCCTACGAGCAGTACTTC
CASSLRGQGAYEQYF
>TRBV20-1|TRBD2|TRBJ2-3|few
TGCAGTGCTCCCGTAGCGGGCCTGCGCACAGATACGCAGTATTTT
CSAPVAGLRTDTQYF
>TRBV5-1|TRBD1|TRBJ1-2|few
TGCGCCAGCAGATATGACAGGGAAGGGGGCTACACCTTC
CASRYDREGGYTF
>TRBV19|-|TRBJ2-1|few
TGTGCCAGTAGCCACGCAAACAATGAGCAGTTCTTC
CASSHANNEQFF
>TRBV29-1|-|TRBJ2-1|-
TGCAGCGTTAAGGTCAGGGGCACCAATGAGCAGTTCTTC
CSVKVRGTNEQFF
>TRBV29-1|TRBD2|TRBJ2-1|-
TGCAGCGTGGGCCTAGCGGGGGAGGTCAATGAGCAGTTCTTC
CSVGLAGEVNEQFF
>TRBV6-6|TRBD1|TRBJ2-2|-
TGTGCCAGCAGTTACATTTGGGACAGGGGGCCTCTTGGGGAGCTGTTTTTT
CASSYIWDRGPLGELFF
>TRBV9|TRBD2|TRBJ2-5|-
TGTGCCAGCAGCTCCCCTTCGGAGCGGGGGGGCCTGGAGACCCAGTACTTC
CASSSPSERGGLETQYF
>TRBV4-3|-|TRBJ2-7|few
TGCGCCAGCAGCCAAGAACAAAGCGGCACCTACGAGCAGTACTTC
CASSQEQSGTYEQYF
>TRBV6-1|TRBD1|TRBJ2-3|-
TGTGCCAGCAGTGAACGGACAGGGGAGGGAGATACGCAGTATTTT
CASSERTGEGDTQYF
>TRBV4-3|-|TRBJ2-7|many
TGCGCCAGCAGCCAAGGACAGAGCTCCTACGAGCAGTACTTC
CASSQGQSSYEQYF
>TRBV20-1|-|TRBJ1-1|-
TGCAGTAAGGGGTGGAACACTGAAGCTTTCTTT
CSKGWNTEAFF
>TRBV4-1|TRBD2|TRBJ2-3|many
TGCGCCAGCAGCCAAGGGACTAGCGGGGGCACAGATACGCAGTATTTT
CASSQGTSGGTDTQYF
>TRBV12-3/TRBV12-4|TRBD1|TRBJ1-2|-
TGTGCCAGCAAGACCGGGACAGGGGACTATGGCTACACCTTC
CASKTGTGDYGYTF
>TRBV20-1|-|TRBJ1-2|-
TGCAGTGCTAGGGTCCTCTATGGCTACACCTTC
CSARVLYGYTF
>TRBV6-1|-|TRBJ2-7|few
TGTGCCAGCGGCAAGAATACCTACGAGCAGTACTTC
CASGKNTYEQYF
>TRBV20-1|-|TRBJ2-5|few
TGCAGTGCTCGGGACCAAGGGGAGACCCAGTACTTC
CSARDQGETQYF
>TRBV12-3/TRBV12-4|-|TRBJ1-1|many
TGTGCCAGCAGTATCAACCCCAGGGTGAACACTGAAGCTTTCTTT
CASSINPRVNTEAFF
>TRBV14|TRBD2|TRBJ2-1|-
TGTGCCAGCAGCCATTTTAGCGGGGGGCCCTACAATGAGCAGTTCTTC
CASSHFSGGPYNEQFF
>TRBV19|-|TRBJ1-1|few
TGTGCCAGTATCGGAGCTGGGGAGGCCCGAAACACTGAAGCTTTCTTT
CASIGAGEARNTEAFF
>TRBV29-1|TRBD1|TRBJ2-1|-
TGCAGCGTTGAAGGTTCCCCAACAGGGGACCACAATGAGCAGTTCTTC
CSVEGSPTGDHNEQFF
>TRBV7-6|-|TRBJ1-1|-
TGTGCCAGCAGCTTAAGTTGGCAAAAGGGAGGGACTGAAGCTTTCTTT
CASSLSWQKGGTEAFF
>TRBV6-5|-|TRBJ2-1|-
TGTGCCAGCAGTTACGGAGATAGCAGTAACAATGAGCAGTTCTTC
CASSYGDSSNNEQFF
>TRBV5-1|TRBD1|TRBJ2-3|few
TGCGCCAGCAGCTTAGGGACAGTGGAGACAGATACGCAGTATTTT
CASSLGTVETDTQYF
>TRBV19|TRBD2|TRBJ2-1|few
TGTGCCAGTGCCCCCCTAAGGCAGCGGGGGGTTACCTACAATGAGCAGTTCTTC
CASAPLRQRGVTYNEQFF